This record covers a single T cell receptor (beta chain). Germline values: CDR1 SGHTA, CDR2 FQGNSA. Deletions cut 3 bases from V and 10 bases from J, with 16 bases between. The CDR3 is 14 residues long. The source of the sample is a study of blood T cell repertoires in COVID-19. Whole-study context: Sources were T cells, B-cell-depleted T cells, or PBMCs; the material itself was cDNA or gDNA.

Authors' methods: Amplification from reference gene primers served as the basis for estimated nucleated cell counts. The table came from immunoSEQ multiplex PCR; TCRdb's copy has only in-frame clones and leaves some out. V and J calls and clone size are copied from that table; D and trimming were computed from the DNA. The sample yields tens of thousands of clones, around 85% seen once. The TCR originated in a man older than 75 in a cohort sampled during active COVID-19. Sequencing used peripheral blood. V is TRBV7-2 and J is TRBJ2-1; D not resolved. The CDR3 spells CASSFRSGANEQFF. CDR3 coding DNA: TGTGCCAGCAGCTTCCGATCGGGTGCGAACGAGCAGTTCTTC.